Each of the 16 T cell receptor beta chains below was sequenced from the same sample in a study of T cell responses to AZD1222 COVID-19 vaccine. Clones were sequenced by immunoSEQ multiplex PCR, and TCRdb holds only the in-frame ones, with some missing. The sample carries under 110,000 clones, about nine tenths recorded once. The input for sequencing was peripheral blood, taken on day 0 of AZD1222 vaccination. Every receptor here comes from an adult in good health.

V and J are TRBV29-1 and TRBJ1-2; D not certain. The germline CDR1 and CDR2 sequences are SQVTM and ANQGSEA. There are 12 residues in the CDR3. V was shortened by 6 bases and J by 3 bases, with 11 bases between the two germline ends. The CDR3 region is CSVPGFHYGYTF. For the CDR3, the DNA is TGCAGCGTCCCCGGGTTCCACTATGGCTACACCTTC.

The CDR3 region is CASSLDTSYEQYF. The DNA for the CDR3 is TGTGCCAGCAGCCTGGACACCTCCTACGAGCAGTACTTC. The chain joins TRBV11-2 to TRBJ2-7, with D possibly being TRBD1 (5 bases). Germline assignment: CDR1 SGHAT and CDR2 FQNNGV. CDR3 length equals 13 residues. The V end was cut by 5 bases, the J end by 0 bases, with 8 bases between.

The gene calls are TRBV2 and TRBJ2-5, with 11 positions matching TRBD2. This CDR3 is 14 amino acids long. Per germline, CDR1 SNHLY and CDR2 FYNNEI. The V segment lost 5 bases and the J segment 2 bases; nucleotides outside the gene matches: 1. The CDR3 loop reads CASSRTSGQETQYF. The DNA of the CDR3 is TGTGCCAGCAGTAGGACTAGCGGGCAAGAGACCCAGTACTTC. The full variable domain, with the rest looked up from reference TRBV2 and TRBJ2-5, is EPEVTQTPSHQVTQMGQEVILRCVPISNHLYFYWYRQILGQKVEFLVSFYNNEISEKSEIFDDQFSVERPDGSNFTLKIRSTKLEDSAMYFCASSRTSGQETQYFGPGTRLLVL.

The chain has TRBV7-2 and TRBJ2-5, with D possibly TRBD1 on 6 matching bases. Germline lookup yields CDR1 SGHTA and CDR2 FQGNSA. The CDR3 is made up of 16 amino acids. V gave up 5 bases and J gave up 2 bases, with 18 bases separating them. DNA for the CDR3: TGTGCCAGCAGCGCAAGCGCCGGCAGGGGACAAGAGACCCAGTACTTC. It codes for CASSASAGRGQETQYF.

The rearrangement links TRBV24-1 to TRBJ2-2; D may match TRBD1 or TRBD2 (6 bases each). Looked up from germline, CDR1 is KGHDR and CDR2 is SFDVKD. The CDR3 consists of 15 residues. V was cut by 3 bases and J by 9 bases, with 16 bases left in between. The CDR3 nucleotides are TGTGCCACCAGTGATCGAAAGGGGGGATACCGGGAGCTGTTTTTT. Translating it yields CATSDRKGGYRELFF.

The chain is built from TRBV15 and TRBJ2-5; a possible D gene is TRBD2 (7 bases). The CDR3 sequence is 15 residues long. The ends were cut back, 3 bases at V and 7 bases at J, with 18 bases in the middle. The germline V gene has CDR1 LNHNV and CDR2 YYDKDF (reference sequence). CDR3 nucleotide sequence: TGTGCCACCAGCAGGGACCACCGGGGGGACATGACCCAGTACTTC. Translation: CATSRDHRGDMTQYF.

V is TRBV7-3 and J is TRBJ2-3, with TRBD2 matching 8 bases. Trimming took 5 bases from V and 2 from J; bases not matched to a gene: 6. Per the germline V gene, CDR1 is SGHTA and CDR2 is FQGTGA. This CDR3 region has 15 residues. DNA for the CDR3: TGTGCCAGCAGCCAAGATAGCGGGAACACAGATACGCAGTATTTT. It codes for CASSQDSGNTDTQYF.

This clone occurred once. The V call is TRBV6-5, the J call TRBJ1-5; D not resolved. Germline V gene data show CDR1 as MNHEY and CDR2 as SVGAGI. The germline V and J ends were trimmed by 3 bases and 4 bases, with 7 bases remaining between them. The CDR3 extends over 13 amino acids. In DNA form, the CDR3 reads TGTGCCAGCAGTTATAGCCGAAATCAGCCCCAGCATTTT. It specifies CASSYSRNQPQHF.

The chain carries TRBV20-1 and TRBJ2-1; TRBD2 is a possible D gene (5 bases). Trimming shortened V by 2 bases and J by 9 bases, and 8 bases separated the two germline ends. Germline values: CDR1 DFQATT, CDR2 SNEGSKA (reference sequence). The CDR3 length is 11 residues. The chain's CDR3 is CSARIEGEQFF. DNA for the CDR3: TGCAGTGCTAGAATAGAGGGTGAGCAGTTCTTC.

The chain uses TRBV4-1 and TRBJ1-5; 9 bases agree with TRBD1. The CDR3 loop spans 16 amino acids. Trimming removed 0 bases from V and 5 bases from J; junction bases left unmatched: 5. Per the germline V gene, CDR1 is MGHRA and CDR2 is YSYEKL. The CDR3 bases are TGCGCCAGCAGCCAAGAAGACGGACAGGGGTATCAGCCCCAGCATTTT. It translates to CASSQEDGQGYQPQHF.

The chain recombines TRBV20-1 with TRBJ2-7; D is tentatively TRBD1 or TRBD2 (6 bases each). CDR1 DFQATT and CDR2 SNEGSKA come from the germline V gene (reference sequence). V dropped 3 bases and J dropped 0 bases, with 15 bases sitting between them. The length of the CDR3 is 15 residues. The CDR3 is CSASSWGASSYEQYF. CDR3 nucleotide sequence: TGCAGTGCTAGTTCCTGGGGGGCCTCCTCCTACGAGCAGTACTTC.

The rearrangement uses TRBV28 and TRBJ1-2; maybe TRBD1 (5 bases). The CDR3 has 13 amino acids. V was pared by 3 bases and J by 5 bases, with 10 bases between. Germline CDR1 MDHEN, CDR2 SYDVKM. CDR3 DNA: TGTGCCAGCAGTTTGGCCAGGGAATATGGCTACACCTTC. Protein product: CASSLAREYGYTF.

The chain is built from TRBV19 and TRBJ1-3; the D gene is possibly TRBD1 (5 bases). The CDR3 consists of 15 residues. The germline V gene has CDR1 LNHDA and CDR2 SQIVND (reference sequence). V lost 8 bases to trimming and J lost 0 bases, with 14 bases between them. The CDR3 here is CASAGDSYSGNTIYF. CDR3 nucleotide sequence: TGTGCCAGTGCCGGGGACTCATACTCTGGAAACACCATATATTTT.

The V and J genes are TRBV2 and TRBJ1-1; no reliable D call. The CDR3 covers 13 residues. Deletions cut 7 bases from V and 1 base from J, with 10 bases between. From germline, CDR1 is SNHLY and CDR2 FYNNEI. CDR3 sequence (DNA): TGTGCCAGCATCCAGGTGACGAACACTGAAGCTTTCTTT. Amino acid sequence: CASIQVTNTEAFF.

V usage is TRBV7-2 and J usage is TRBJ1-1; tentative D call: TRBD1 (5 bases). Per the germline V gene, CDR1 is SGHTA and CDR2 is FQGNSA. CDR3 length: 15 amino acids. V was trimmed by 2 bases and J by 11 bases, leaving 21 bases between them. CDR3: CASSLSGSIGIWAFF. CDR3 bases: TGTGCCAGCAGCTTATCAGGGAGTATAGGTATCTGGGCTTTCTTT. Drawing the rest from reference TRBV7-2 and TRBJ1-1, the complete variable domain is GAGVSQSPSNKVTEKGKDVELRCDPISGHTALYWYRQSLGQGLEFLIYFQGNSAPDKSGLPSDRFSAERTGGSVSTLTIQRTQQEDSAVYLCASSLSGSIGIWAFFGQGTRLTVV.

The chain has TRBV24-1 and TRBJ2-1; 7 bases fit TRBD1. Germline trimming cut 3 bases from V and 5 bases from J; bases unmatched to any gene: 6. Germline V gives CDR1 KGHDR, CDR2 SFDVKD. The CDR3 loop spans 15 amino acids. CDR3 sequence (DNA): TGTGCCACCAGTGATATCCGGGACAGTCACAATGAGCAGTTCTTC. Translating gives CATSDIRDSHNEQFF.